The table lists the clone carrying this TCR beta chain with a few counts. No antigen is known for it. A single heparinised draw of roughly 100 mL on average was taken per donor. The data were obtained in a study of beta chain features in type 1 diabetes. Study-wide context: Cell yields, gender and age were similar in healthy donors and patients.

Study observations and caveats: Here, the possible influence of HLA type (on TCRB rearrangement) remained unresolved. All four CD4+ subsets of Type 1 diabetes patients contained TCRB CDR3s that were moderately but significantly shorter. cDNA-based sequencing might over-represent cells highly expressing TCR.

Isolated RNA was reverse transcribed in full, so expressed TCRB transcripts were sequenced. Sequencing used immunoSEQ multiplex PCR; TCRdb keeps in-frame clones, though not all of them. The sample records 330,000 or so clones, around 13% being singletons. The CDR3 runs 13 residues. The V end was cut by 4 bases, the J end by 10 bases, with 15 bases between. Germline V CDR1 and CDR2: SGHRS, YFSETQ. The sequence was collected from a young woman with type 1 diabetes. This chain links TRBV5-1 with TRBJ2-1; no clear D. The material sequenced was naive CD4+ T cells from blood. The CDR3 DNA reads TGCGCCAGCAGCCTGGAGACTGAAGGAGAGCAGTTCTTC. Translated: CASSLETEGEQFF.